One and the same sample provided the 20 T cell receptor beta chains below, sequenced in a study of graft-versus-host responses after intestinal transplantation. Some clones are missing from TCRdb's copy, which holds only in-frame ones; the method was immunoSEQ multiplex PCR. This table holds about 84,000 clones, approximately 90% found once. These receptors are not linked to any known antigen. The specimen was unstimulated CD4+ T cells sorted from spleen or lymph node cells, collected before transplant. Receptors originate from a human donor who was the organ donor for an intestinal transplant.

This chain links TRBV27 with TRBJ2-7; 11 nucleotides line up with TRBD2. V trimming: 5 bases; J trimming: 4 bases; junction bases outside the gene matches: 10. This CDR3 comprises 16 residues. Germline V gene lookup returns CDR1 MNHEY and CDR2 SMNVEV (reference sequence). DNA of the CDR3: TGTGCCAGCAGTCCCCTAGAACTAGCGGGGGTATACGAGCAGTACTTC. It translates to CASSPLELAGVYEQYF.

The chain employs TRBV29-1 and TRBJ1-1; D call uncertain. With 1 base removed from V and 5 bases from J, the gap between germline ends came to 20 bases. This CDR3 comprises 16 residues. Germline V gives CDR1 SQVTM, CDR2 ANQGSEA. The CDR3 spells CSVEGGGQPGRTEAFF. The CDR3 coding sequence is TGCAGCGTTGAAGGGGGAGGGCAACCCGGTAGGACTGAAGCTTTCTTT. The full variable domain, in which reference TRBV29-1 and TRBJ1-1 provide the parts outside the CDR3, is SAVISQKPSRDICQRGTSLTIQCQVDSQVTMMFWYRQQPGQSLTLIATANQGSEATYESGFVIDKFPISRPNLTFSTLTVSNMSPEDSSIYLCSVEGGGQPGRTEAFFGQGTRLTVV.

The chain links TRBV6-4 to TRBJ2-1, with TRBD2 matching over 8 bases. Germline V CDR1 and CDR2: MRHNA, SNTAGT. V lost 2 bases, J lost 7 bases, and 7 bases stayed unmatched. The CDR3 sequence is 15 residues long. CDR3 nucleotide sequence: TGTGCCAGCAGTGACCCCGGGACTAGAATGAATGAGCAGTTCTTC. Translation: CASSDPGTRMNEQFF.

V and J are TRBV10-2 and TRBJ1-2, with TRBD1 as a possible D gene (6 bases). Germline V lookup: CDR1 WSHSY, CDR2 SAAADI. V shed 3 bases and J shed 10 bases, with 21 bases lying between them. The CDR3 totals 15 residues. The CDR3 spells CASSEPYSGTPFYTF. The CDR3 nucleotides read TGCGCCAGCAGTGAACCTTACTCCGGGACACCTTTCTACACCTTC.

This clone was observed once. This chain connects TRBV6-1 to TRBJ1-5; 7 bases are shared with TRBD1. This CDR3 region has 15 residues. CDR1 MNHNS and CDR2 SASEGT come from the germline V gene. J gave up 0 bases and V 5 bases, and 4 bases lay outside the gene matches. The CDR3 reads CASSSGTDSNQPQHF. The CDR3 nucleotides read TGTGCCAGCAGTTCCGGGACAGATAGCAATCAGCCCCAGCATTTT.

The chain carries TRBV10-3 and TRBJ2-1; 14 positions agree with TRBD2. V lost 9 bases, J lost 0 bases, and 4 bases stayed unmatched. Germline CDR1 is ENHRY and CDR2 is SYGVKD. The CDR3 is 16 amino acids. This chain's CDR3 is CAISGTSGSSYNEQFF. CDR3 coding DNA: TGTGCCATTTCCGGGACTAGCGGGAGCTCCTACAATGAGCAGTTCTTC.

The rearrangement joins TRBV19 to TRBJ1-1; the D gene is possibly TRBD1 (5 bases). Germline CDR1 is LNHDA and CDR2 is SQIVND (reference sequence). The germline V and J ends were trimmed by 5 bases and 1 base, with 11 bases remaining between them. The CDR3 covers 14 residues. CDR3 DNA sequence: TGTGCCAGTAGTGTTCCGGGGGGGAACACTGAAGCTTTCTTT. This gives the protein CASSVPGGNTEAFF.

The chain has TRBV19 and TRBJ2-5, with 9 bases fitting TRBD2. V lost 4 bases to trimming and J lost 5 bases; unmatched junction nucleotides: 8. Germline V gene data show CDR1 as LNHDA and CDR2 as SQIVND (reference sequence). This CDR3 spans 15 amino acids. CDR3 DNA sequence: TGTGCCAGTAGTAGAGGGACTAGCTTAGGCGAGACCCAGTACTTC. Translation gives CASSRGTSLGETQYF. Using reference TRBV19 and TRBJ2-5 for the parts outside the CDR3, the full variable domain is DGGITQSPKYLFRKEGQNVTLSCEQNLNHDAMYWYRQDPGQGLRLIYYSQIVNDFQKGDIAEGYSVSREKKESFPLTVTSAQKNPTAFYLCASSRGTSLGETQYFGPGTRLLVL.

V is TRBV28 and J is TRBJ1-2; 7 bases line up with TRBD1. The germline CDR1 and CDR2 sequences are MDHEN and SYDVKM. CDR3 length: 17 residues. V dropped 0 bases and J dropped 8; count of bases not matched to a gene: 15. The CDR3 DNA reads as TGTGCCAGCAGTTTATGGGGGGAACTGACAGGGAGAGGGGGCTACACCTTC. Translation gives CASSLWGELTGRGGYTF.

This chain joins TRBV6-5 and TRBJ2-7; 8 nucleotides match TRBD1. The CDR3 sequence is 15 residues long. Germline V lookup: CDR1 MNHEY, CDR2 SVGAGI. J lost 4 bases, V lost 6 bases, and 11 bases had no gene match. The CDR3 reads CASSGLGQGKYEQYF. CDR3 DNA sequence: TGTGCCAGCAGCGGTTTAGGACAGGGAAAATACGAGCAGTACTTC.

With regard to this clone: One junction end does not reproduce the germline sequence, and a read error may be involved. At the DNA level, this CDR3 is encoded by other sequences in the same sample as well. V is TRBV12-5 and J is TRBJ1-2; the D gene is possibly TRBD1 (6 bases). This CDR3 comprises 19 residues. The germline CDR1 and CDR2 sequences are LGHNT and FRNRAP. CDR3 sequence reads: CASGLVRHHRDLANYGYTF. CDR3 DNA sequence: TGTGCTAGTGGCTTGGTACGGCACCACAGGGACCTAGCTAACTATGGCTACACCTTC.

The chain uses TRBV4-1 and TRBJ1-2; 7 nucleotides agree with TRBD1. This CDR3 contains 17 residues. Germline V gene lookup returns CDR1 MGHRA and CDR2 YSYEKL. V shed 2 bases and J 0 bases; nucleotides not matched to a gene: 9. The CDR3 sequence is CASSQRWGTATNYGYTF. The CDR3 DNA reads TGCGCCAGCAGCCAAAGATGGGGGACAGCTACTAACTATGGCTACACCTTC.

CDR3 bases: TGTGCCAGTCAAGGGTCAGGGTATATGGGCTACACCTTC. Translating gives CASQGSGYMGYTF. The chain has TRBV19 and TRBJ1-2; D may be TRBD1 (5 bases). CDR3 length equals 13 residues. Germline CDR1 reads LNHDA; CDR2 reads SQIVND (reference sequence). The V end lost 8 bases, the J end lost 8 bases, and 18 bases lay between the germline ends.

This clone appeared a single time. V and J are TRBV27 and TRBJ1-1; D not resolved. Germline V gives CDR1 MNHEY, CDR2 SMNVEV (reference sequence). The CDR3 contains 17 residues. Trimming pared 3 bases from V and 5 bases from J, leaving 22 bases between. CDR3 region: CASSLARGGTGGTEAFF. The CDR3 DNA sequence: TGTGCCAGCAGTTTGGCCAGAGGAGGTACGGGAGGGACTGAAGCTTTCTTT.

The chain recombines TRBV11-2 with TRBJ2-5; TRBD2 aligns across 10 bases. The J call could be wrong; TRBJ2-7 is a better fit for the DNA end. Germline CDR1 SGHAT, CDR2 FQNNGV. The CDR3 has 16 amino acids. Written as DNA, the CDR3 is TGTGCCAGCAGCTTGTTAGCGGGGGGATATGCCTACGAGCAGTACTTC. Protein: CASSLLAGGYAYEQYF.

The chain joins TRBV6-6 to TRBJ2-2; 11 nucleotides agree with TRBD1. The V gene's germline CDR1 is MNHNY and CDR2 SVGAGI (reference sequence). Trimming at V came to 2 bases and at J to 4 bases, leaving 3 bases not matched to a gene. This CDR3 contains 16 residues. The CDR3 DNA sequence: TGTGCCAGCAGTTACCCCGGGACAGGGGGCACCGGGGAGCTGTTTTTT. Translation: CASSYPGTGGTGELFF.

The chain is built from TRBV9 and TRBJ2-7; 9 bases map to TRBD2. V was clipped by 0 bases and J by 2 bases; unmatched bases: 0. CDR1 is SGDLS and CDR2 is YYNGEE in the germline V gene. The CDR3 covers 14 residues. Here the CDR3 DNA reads TGTGCCAGCAGCGTAGGACTAGCGGCCTACGAGCAGTACTTC. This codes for CASSVGLAAYEQYF.

The CDR3 spells CASNRVGANVLTF. The CDR3 region has the DNA TGTGCCAGCAACAGGGTTGGGGCCAACGTCCTGACTTTC. The chain uses TRBV6-6 and TRBJ2-6; weak D call: TRBD1 (6 bases). V lost 7 bases and J 3 bases, leaving 7 bases between the germline ends. Germline values: CDR1 MNHNY, CDR2 SVGAGI (reference sequence). The CDR3 spans 13 residues.

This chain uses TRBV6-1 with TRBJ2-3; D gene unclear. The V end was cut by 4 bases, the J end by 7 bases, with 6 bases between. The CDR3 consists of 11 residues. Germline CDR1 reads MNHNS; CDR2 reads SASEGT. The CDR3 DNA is TGTGCCAGCAGTGCCGCTAATACGCAGTATTTT. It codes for CASSAANTQYF.

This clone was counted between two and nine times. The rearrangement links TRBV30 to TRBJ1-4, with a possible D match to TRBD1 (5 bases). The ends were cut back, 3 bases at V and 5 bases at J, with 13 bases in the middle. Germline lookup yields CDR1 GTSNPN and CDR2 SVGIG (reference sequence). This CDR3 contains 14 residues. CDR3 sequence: CAWSPGHRNEKLFF. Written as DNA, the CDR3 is TGTGCCTGGAGCCCAGGGCACAGGAATGAAAAACTGTTTTTT.